This T cell receptor beta chain was recovered during a study of shared clonotypes between healthy human individuals. Assay: immunoSEQ multiplex PCR; the TCRdb copy retains only in-frame clones and omits some. The repertoire holds 950,000 to 1,100,000 clones, with about 75% as singletons. CDR3 length equals 14 residues. The V gene lost 6 bases and the J gene lost 6 bases, with 17 bases spanning the gap. Germline assignment: CDR1 MNHEY and CDR2 SVGAGI. The study drew all its donors from Caucasian adults living in Nashville, Tennessee. The sample holds a few counts of this clone. Sample: memory CD4+ T cells sorted from blood. Indicated subset: CD45RA-negative fraction. This sequence originates from a man younger than 35 in good health. The chain joins TRBV6-5 to TRBJ1-1; D perhaps matches TRBD1 (5 bases). The CDR3 loop is CASSPGTYQAEAFF. CDR3 nucleotide sequence: TGTGCCAGCAGCCCCGGGACCTATCAAGCTGAAGCTTTCTTT.